This T cell receptor beta chain was observed in a study of T cell changes during pregnancy in multiple sclerosis (dated by TCRdb to the late 2010s). Describing the broader study: The study examined how the T cell repertoire changed over the course of pregnancy in women with multiple sclerosis.

For this clone: Its antigen remains undetermined. Base qualities were left out, and no much larger clone turns up one base away.

As encoded in the germline V gene, CDR1 is SNHLY while CDR2 is FYNNEI. V gives up 3 bases and J gives up 5 bases, and the segment between their germline ends measures 22 bases. Its CDR3 holds 18 amino acids, cysteine through phenylalanine. The kept DNA is CDR3 alone, 54 bases in frame from the first base. Libraries were built with the immunoSEQ multiplex PCR assay. TCRdb took this table from immuneACCESS and kept in-frame rearrangements with V and J called. Such tables lack part of the clones; where checked against another copy, unresolved V genes explain under half of the gap, and the rest is unexplained. Counted in this sample were around 85,000 clones; about 91% of them appeared once. Clones ranked in the top ten supply roughly 3.5% of the sample.

Specimen: PBMCs, collected in the first trimester of pregnancy. This sequence uses TRBV2 and TRBJ1-4; the D segment cannot be called with confidence. This clonotype was obtained from a female donor in good health, serving as a control in a pregnancy study. Some clones in this sample may be carry-over from other donors' samples. The DNA sequence follows: TGTGCCAGCAGTGAGAGGGTCCACCCTAAGGGCGAAAATGAAAAACTGTTTTTT. Its protein is CASSERVHPKGENEKLFF.